This T cell receptor beta chain was retrieved from a study of T cell clonality in common variable immunodeficiency. The CDR3 loop spans 15 amino acids. V shed 4 bases and J 3 bases; nucleotides not matched to a gene: 7. From germline, CDR1 is LNHDA and CDR2 SQIVND (reference sequence). Assay used: immunoSEQ multiplex PCR; TCRdb lists only in-frame clones, some missing. This record lists 35,000 to 50,000 clones, none seen once only, and the top ten clones contain around 2.6%. Each donor provided roughly 4.5 to 8.5 ml of heparinized whole blood. The study, taken as a whole, reports: Authors noted CVID clonality's cause needs subpopulation repertoire sequencing. In common variable immunodeficiency, TCR beta chains reportedly carried fewer deletions and N-nucleotide insertions.

This clone was seen at least ten times. What it binds is not known. The CDR3 extends 3 residues past the end of the read, so its final part is completed from the germline J gene. The sample taken for sequencing was peripheral blood mononuclear cells. The sequence was collected from a person aged 18 to 70 in good health. This rearrangement joins TRBV19 to TRBJ1-1; 8 bases align to TRBD1. The CDR3: CASSTRTGKDTEAFF. Incomplete CDR3 DNA: TGTGCCAGTAGTACCCGGACAGGGAAGGACACTGAA.